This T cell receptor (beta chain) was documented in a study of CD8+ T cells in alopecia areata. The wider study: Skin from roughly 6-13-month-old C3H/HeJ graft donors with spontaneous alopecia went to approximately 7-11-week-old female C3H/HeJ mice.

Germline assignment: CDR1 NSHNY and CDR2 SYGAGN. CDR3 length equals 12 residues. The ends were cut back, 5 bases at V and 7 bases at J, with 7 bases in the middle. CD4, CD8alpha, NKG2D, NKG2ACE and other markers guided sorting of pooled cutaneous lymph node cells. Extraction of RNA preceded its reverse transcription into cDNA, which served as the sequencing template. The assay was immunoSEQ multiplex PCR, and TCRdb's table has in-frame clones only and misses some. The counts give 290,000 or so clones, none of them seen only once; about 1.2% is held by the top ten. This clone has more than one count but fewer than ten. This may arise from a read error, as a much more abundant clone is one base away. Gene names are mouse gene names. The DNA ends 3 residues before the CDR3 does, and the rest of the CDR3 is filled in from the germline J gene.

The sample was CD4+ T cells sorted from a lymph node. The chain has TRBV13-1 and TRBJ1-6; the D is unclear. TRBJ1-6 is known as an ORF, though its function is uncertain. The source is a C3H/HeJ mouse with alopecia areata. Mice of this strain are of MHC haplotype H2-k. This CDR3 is CASRDQNSPLYF. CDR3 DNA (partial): TGTGCCAGCAGGGATCAGAATTCGCCC.